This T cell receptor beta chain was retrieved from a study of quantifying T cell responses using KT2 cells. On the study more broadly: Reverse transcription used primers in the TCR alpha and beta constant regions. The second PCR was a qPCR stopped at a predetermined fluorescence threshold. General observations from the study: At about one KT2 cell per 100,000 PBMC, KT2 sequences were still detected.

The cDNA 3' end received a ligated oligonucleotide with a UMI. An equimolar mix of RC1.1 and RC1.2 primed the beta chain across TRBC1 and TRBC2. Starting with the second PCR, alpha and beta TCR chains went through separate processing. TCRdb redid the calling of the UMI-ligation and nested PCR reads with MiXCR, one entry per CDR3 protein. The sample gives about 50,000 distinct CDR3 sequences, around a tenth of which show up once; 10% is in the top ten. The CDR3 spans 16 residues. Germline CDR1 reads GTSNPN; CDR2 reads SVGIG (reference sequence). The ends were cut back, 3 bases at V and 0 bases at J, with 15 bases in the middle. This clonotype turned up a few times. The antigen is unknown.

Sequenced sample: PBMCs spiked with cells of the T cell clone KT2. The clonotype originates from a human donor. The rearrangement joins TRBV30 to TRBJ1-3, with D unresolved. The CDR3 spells CAWSRRFTDSGNTIYF. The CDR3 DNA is TGTGCCTGGAGCCGAAGATTTACAGACTCTGGAAACACCATATATTTT.